This T cell receptor (beta chain) is drawn from a study of CXCR3-negative and CXCR3-positive naive CD8 T cells. Findings and limits, study-wide: For the naive subsets, surface CD5 was similar, and TCR strength was inferred from TRB CDR3 properties. Naive CXCR3-positive cells had TRB CDR3s more hydrophobic than those of CXCR3-negative naive cells.

Points on this clonotype: Its antigen remains unidentified.

Sorting yielded triplicates of approximately 300,000 cells for each CD8+ T cell subset. CD45RO-CCR7+CD27+CD95- marked naive CD8+ T cells. The libraries of TRB cDNA were prepared using 5' RACE with UMI labels. Following a re-call of the 5' RACE reads, TCRdb has one entry per CDR3 protein and lacks DNA. Its table lists around 63,000 distinct CDR3 sequences. The V gene's germline CDR1 is LGHNA and CDR2 YSLEER. This CDR3 has 16 residues. The sequenced material came from naive CXCR3+ CD8+ T cells from blood. Subset reported: CD45RO-CCR7+CD27+CD95- naive CD8+ T cells expressing CXCR3 (TNR3+). This receptor was identified in a human donor in good health. Some clones in this sample may be carry-over from other donors' samples. The chain combines TRBV4-3 with TRBJ2-3; the TCRdb D gene call, TRBD2, has no DNA to confirm it. CDR3: CASSPDPASGSDTQYF.